A selection of T cell receptor beta chains follows, all from one sample in a study of blood T cell repertoires in COVID-19. Profiled with immunoSEQ multiplex PCR; TCRdb holds only in-frame clones, not every one. This table has some 230,000 clones, around 81% appearing once. Material for sequencing was peripheral blood. These receptors all stem from a woman in her sixties with acute or convalescent COVID-19. Both conserved end residues are part of each CDR3. A D gene is named only where the DNA matches it firmly. Clone size appears in some rows only: once, few, many, or a class for an expanded clone.

v_call	d_call	clone_size	j_call	cdr3_aa	cdr3_nt
TRBV2	TRBD2	-	TRBJ2-2	CASSLTSGGSGELFF	TGTGCCAGCAGTCTGACTAGCGGGGGCTCCGGGGAGCTGTTTTTT
TRBV27	-	-	TRBJ1-6	CASSLFGGRVYSPLHF	TGTGCCAGCAGTTTATTCGGCGGCAGGGTCTATTCACCCCTCCACTTT
TRBV5-1	TRBD1	-	TRBJ1-1	CASSWTGGGDTTEAFF	TGCGCCAGCAGCTGGACAGGCGGGGGGGACACCACTGAAGCTTTCTTT
TRBV2	-	-	TRBJ1-3	CASSETTDSGNTIYF	TGTGCCAGCAGTGAGACAACCGACTCTGGAAACACCATATATTTT
TRBV2	-	-	TRBJ1-2	CASGGNYGYTF	TGTGCCAGCGGGGGGAACTATGGCTACACCTTC
TRBV27	TRBD1	-	TRBJ1-1	CASSSRQGMNTEAFF	TGTGCCAGCAGTTCAAGACAGGGCATGAACACTGAAGCTTTCTTT
TRBV6-5	-	few	TRBJ1-1	CASSRGQNTEAFF	TGTGCCAGCAGTCGGGGACAGAACACTGAAGCTTTCTTT
TRBV19	TRBD1	once	TRBJ1-6	CASSTAPGQALSSPLHF	TGTGCCAGTAGTACCGCCCCGGGACAGGCTCTATCCTCACCCCTCCACTTT
TRBV28	TRBD1	-	TRBJ1-5	CASRNTRTGMDQPQHF	TGTGCCAGCAGGAATACGAGGACAGGGATGGATCAGCCCCAGCATTTT
TRBV10-2	TRBD2	-	TRBJ2-2	CASRETSRSGELFF	TGCGCCAGCAGGGAGACTAGCCGGTCCGGGGAGCTGTTTTTT
TRBV4-3	TRBD1	-	TRBJ1-4	CASSQDRVTTNEKLFF	TGCGCCAGCAGCCAGGACAGGGTCACAACTAATGAAAAACTGTTTTTT
TRBV7-3	TRBD2	once	TRBJ2-1	CASSLNGGDNNEQFF	TGTGCCAGCAGCTTAAACGGGGGGGATAACAATGAGCAGTTCTTC
TRBV9	TRBD1	-	TRBJ2-2	CASGLTTGGGTGELFF	TGTGCCAGCGGATTAACTACAGGGGGTGGTACCGGGGAGCTGTTTTTT
TRBV19	-	once	TRBJ2-6	CASSTLTGLGKGANVLTF	TGTGCCAGTAGTACGTTGACAGGCCTGGGGAAGGGGGCCAACGTCCTGACTTTC
TRBV12-3/TRBV12-4	TRBD2	once	TRBJ2-7	CASSPGLAVRQYF	TGTGCCAGCAGTCCGGGACTAGCGGTAAGACAGTACTTC
TRBV21-1	-	few	TRBJ2-7	CASSKRRQGTEQYF	TGTGCCAGCAGCAAACGGAGACAGGGAACGGAGCAGTACTTC
TRBV2	-	-	TRBJ1-2	CASSGQGESYGYTF	TGTGCCAGCAGTGGCCAGGGCGAATCCTATGGCTACACCTTC
TRBV4-3	TRBD2	few	TRBJ2-2	CASSQALAGGTGELFF	TGCGCCAGCAGCCAGGCACTAGCGGGGGGTACCGGGGAGCTGTTTTTT
TRBV5-4	TRBD1	-	TRBJ2-2	CASSRDRPTGELFF	TGTGCCAGCAGTAGGGACAGGCCCACCGGGGAGCTGTTTTTT
TRBV3-1/TRBV3-2	-	-	TRBJ2-3	CASSQGRGRTDTQYF	TGTGCCAGCAGCCAGGGCAGGGGAAGAACAGATACGCAGTATTTT
TRBV9	-	-	TRBJ2-7	CASSVSGFSYEQYF	TGTGCCAGCAGCGTCTCCGGGTTTTCCTACGAGCAGTACTTC
TRBV3-1/TRBV3-2	-	-	TRBJ1-5	CASSQEESGSGVHQPQHF	TGTGCCAGCAGCCAAGAGGAATCAGGTTCGGGGGTACATCAGCCCCAGCATTTT
TRBV6-6	TRBD1	-	TRBJ2-3	CASSLMQGARLLDTQYF	TGTGCCAGCAGTCTTATGCAGGGGGCGCGGCTCTTAGATACGCAGTATTTT
TRBV19	-	-	TRBJ2-1	CASSEQGSQFYEQFF	TGTGCCAGTAGTGAACAGGGAAGTCAATTTTATGAGCAGTTCTTC
TRBV9	TRBD1	few	TRBJ2-5	CASSAGTGQETQYF	TGTGCCAGCAGCGCCGGGACAGGCCAAGAGACCCAGTACTTC
TRBV19	TRBD1	-	TRBJ1-4	CASSIGTAHEKLFF	TGTGCCAGTAGTATCGGGACAGCCCATGAAAAACTGTTTTTT
TRBV19	-	-	TRBJ2-1	CASSGGWNNEQFF	TGTGCCAGTTCAGGCGGGTGGAACAATGAGCAGTTCTTC
TRBV5-6	-	-	TRBJ1-2	CASSPGGGSYGYTF	TGTGCCAGCAGCCCCGGGGGGGGGAGCTATGGCTACACCTTC
TRBV30	-	once	TRBJ2-7	CAWSITGVEQYF	TGTGCCTGGAGTATTACAGGCGTCGAGCAGTACTTC
TRBV7-9	-	-	TRBJ1-3	CASSTSLQGDGGNTIYF	TGTGCCAGCAGCACAAGCCTACAGGGAGACGGTGGAAACACCATATATTTT
TRBV11-2	-	-	TRBJ1-2	CASSQQGYGYTF	TGTGCCAGCTCCCAACAGGGTTATGGCTACACCTTC
TRBV27	TRBD2	few	TRBJ2-1	CASSQTSGGSNEQFF	TGTGCCAGCAGTCAGACTAGCGGGGGATCCAATGAGCAGTTCTTC
TRBV9	-	-	TRBJ2-5	CASSVGGYQETQYF	TGTGCCAGCAGCGTAGGAGGGTACCAAGAGACCCAGTACTTC
TRBV7-9	-	-	TRBJ2-5	CASSLSQGQGTQYF	TGTGCCAGCAGCTTATCACAGGGTCAGGGTACCCAGTACTTC
TRBV28	-	-	TRBJ1-1	CASVQGNTEAFF	TGTGCCTCAGTCCAGGGCAACACTGAAGCTTTCTTT
TRBV12-3/TRBV12-4	-	-	TRBJ2-5	CASSHQNQETQYF	TGTGCCAGCAGCCATCAAAACCAAGAGACCCAGTACTTC
TRBV19	TRBD1	few	TRBJ1-4	CASSLPGTGREKLFF	TGTGCCAGTAGTCTCCCCGGGACAGGGAGAGAAAAACTGTTTTTT
TRBV6-6	-	-	TRBJ1-6	CASSYAEANSPLHF	TGTGCCAGCAGTTATGCGGAAGCTAATTCACCCCTCCACTTT
TRBV5-1	TRBD1	-	TRBJ1-6	CASSAGTGLFSPLHF	TGCGCCAGCAGCGCCGGGACAGGGTTGTTTTCACCCCTCCACTTT
TRBV6-5	-	-	TRBJ1-1	CASSYSLVMNTEAFF	TGTGCCAGCAGTTACTCCCTAGTAATGAACACTGAAGCTTTCTTT
TRBV4-3	-	-	TRBJ1-2	CASSQEPGVYGYTF	TGCGCCAGCAGCCAAGAGCCAGGGGTCTATGGCTACACCTTC
TRBV18	-	-	TRBJ2-1	CASSPPSSYNEQFF	TGTGCCAGCTCACCCCCCAGTTCCTACAATGAGCAGTTCTTC
TRBV5-1	TRBD2	-	TRBJ2-3	CASSSATSGGSTDTQYF	TGCGCCAGCAGCTCCGCGACTAGCGGGGGTAGCACAGATACGCAGTATTTT
TRBV6-5	-	-	TRBJ2-5	CASRGPGTWTETQYF	TGTGCCAGCAGGGGTCCCGGGACTTGGACCGAGACCCAGTACTTC
TRBV7-8	-	once	TRBJ2-7	CASSSRDIPYEQYF	TGTGCCAGCAGCTCCCGGGACATCCCCTACGAGCAGTACTTC
TRBV19	TRBD2	once	TRBJ2-2	CASSIGKAGPFSGELFF	TGTGCCAGTAGTATCGGGAAAGCGGGGCCCTTTTCCGGGGAGCTGTTTTTT
TRBV4-2	TRBD2	-	TRBJ2-1	CASSQRLAVNEQFF	TGTGCCAGCAGCCAACGACTAGCGGTCAATGAGCAGTTCTTC
TRBV15	TRBD1	-	TRBJ2-7	CATSREGTVGSYEQYF	TGTGCCACCAGCAGAGAAGGGACAGTTGGCTCCTACGAGCAGTACTTC
TRBV7-8	TRBD2	-	TRBJ2-3	CASSYGYPSGGITDTQYF	TGTGCCAGCAGCTACGGGTACCCTAGCGGGGGGATCACAGATACGCAGTATTTT
TRBV11-2	-	few	TRBJ1-1	CASSLVGLGTEAFF	TGTGCCAGCAGCTTAGTGGGGCTGGGCACTGAAGCTTTCTTT
TRBV6-5	-	-	TRBJ1-2	CASSPKQLDSYGYTF	TGTGCCAGCAGCCCGAAACAACTCGACAGCTATGGCTACACCTTC